Reported below is one TCR beta chain. The data were obtained in a study of T cells in tumors after PD-1 blockade. The repertoire was sequenced with immunoSEQ multiplex PCR; TCRdb's copy has only in-frame clones and lacks some. The data hold under 75,000 clones, with about 74% observed a single time. This CDR3 has 13 amino acids. Germline V lookup: CDR1 MNHEY, CDR2 SVGAGI. Trimming cost V 0 bases and J 11 bases, with 8 bases left between them. The chain has TRBV6-5 and TRBJ1-6; D might be TRBD1 (6 bases). The clonotype originates from a human donor with basal cell carcinoma. Sequenced here: PBMCs, sampled after anti-PD-1 treatment. The CDR3, as DNA: TGTGCCAGCAGTTACTCGGACAGACCACCCCTCCACTTT. It is translated as CASSYSDRPPLHF.